This T cell receptor (beta chain) was recovered during a study of spatial heterogeneity in lung cancer. Overall study: The study found that TCR transcript counts in tumor regions correlated strongly with a matched bulk RNA-seq T cell module score. Raw reads showed each unique TCR and UMI combination turning up more than ten times on average. Study outcomes and limitations: Coverage of tumor T cells, an estimated figure, was roughly 6.9% for alpha and around 12% for beta chains. Tumor mutation count correlated with how many alpha and beta TCRs expanded intratumorally.

Noted time point: sample taken at primary tumor resection. This CDR3 is 13 amino acids long. CDR1 and CDR2 (germline): SSHAT, FNYEAQ (reference sequence). Trimming took off 5 bases at V and 7 bases at J, with 15 bases between the two ends. Comment on this clonotype: Its target is unknown.

The presence of a unique molecular identifier marked each TCR cDNA molecule. TCRdb processed the 5' RACE reads anew with MiXCR; each CDR3 protein has one entry. The profile shows 8,500 to 10,000 distinct CDR3 sequences, roughly 8.1% of them singletons. This receptor was taken from a male donor with early-stage non-small cell lung cancer. This material consisted of lung tumor tissue, taken at surgery. This chain uses TRBV7-7 with TRBJ2-7, with D unresolved. CDR3 DNA: TGTGCCAGCAGCCCTGAGGCGGATCGAGAGCAGTACTTC. Translating gives CASSPEADREQYF. The variable domain in full, with the rest retrieved from reference TRBV7-7 and TRBJ2-7, is GAGVSQSPRYKVTKRGQDVTLRCDPISSHATLYWYQQALGQGPEFLTYFNYEAQPDKSGLPSDRFSAERPEGSISTLTIQRTEQRDSAMYRCASSPEADREQYFGPGTRLTVT.